This T cell receptor beta chain came from a study of tumor-infiltrating lymphocytes in localized non-small cell lung cancer. Whole-study context: Resected tumor was paired with non-adjacent uninvolved lung from the same patient.

Turning to this clone: Its antigen is unidentified.

The CDR3 loop spans 14 amino acids. Germline CDR1 is MDHEN and CDR2 is SYDVKM. Trimming cost V 5 bases and J 4 bases; bases outside gene matches: 5. Study-level points and caveats: Available tissue quantity limited TCR sequencing to a patient subset. Recurrence-free survival showed no association with tumor T-cell fraction. Immunotypes IM1 and IM2 had similar TCR-derived T-cell fractions.

Measured with immunoSEQ multiplex PCR; TCRdb has only the in-frame clones, and not every one. The data contain roughly 7,200 clones, about 61% of them seen just once; the ten biggest clones take up 9% to 15%. The chain couples TRBV28 to TRBJ1-2, with 9 bases aligning to TRBD1. This TCR derives from a human donor with non-small cell lung cancer. Sequencing input: lung tumor tissue. DNA of the CDR3: TGTGCCAGCAGTGGCGGACAGGGGTTCTATGGCTACACCTTC. It is translated as CASSGGQGFYGYTF.